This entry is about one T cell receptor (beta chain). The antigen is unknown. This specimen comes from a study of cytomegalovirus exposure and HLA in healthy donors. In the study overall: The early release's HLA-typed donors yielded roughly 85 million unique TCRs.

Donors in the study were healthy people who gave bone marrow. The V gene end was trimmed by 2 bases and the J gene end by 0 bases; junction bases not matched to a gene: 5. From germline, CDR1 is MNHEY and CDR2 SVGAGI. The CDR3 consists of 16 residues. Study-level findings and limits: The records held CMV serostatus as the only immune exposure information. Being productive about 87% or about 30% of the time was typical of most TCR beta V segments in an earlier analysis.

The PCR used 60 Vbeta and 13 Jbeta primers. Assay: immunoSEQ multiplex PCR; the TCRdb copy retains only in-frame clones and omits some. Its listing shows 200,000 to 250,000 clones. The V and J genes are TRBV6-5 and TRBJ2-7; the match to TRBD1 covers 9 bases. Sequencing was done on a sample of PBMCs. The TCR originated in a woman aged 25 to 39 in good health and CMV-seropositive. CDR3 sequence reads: CASSYGGTGLSYEQYF. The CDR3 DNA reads TGTGCCAGCAGTTACGGGGGGACAGGGCTCTCCTACGAGCAGTACTTC.